Listed below are T cell receptor beta chains from one sample, sequenced in a study of identical twins. TCRdb fed the 5' RACE reads into MiXCR, producing one record per CDR3 protein. The data show approximately 600,000 distinct CDR3 sequences, 7% to 7.5% seen once. In addition, the sample was reused for a study of yellow fever vaccine responses in identical twins.

The source material was PBMCs. These receptors all stem from a young woman in good health. CDR3s include the opening cysteine and the closing phenylalanine or tryptophan. A D gene is named only where the DNA matches it firmly. Clone size is shown for a subset of rows, as once, few, many or a class of expanded clone.

D gene,clone size,J gene,V gene,CDR3 DNA,CDR3 protein
NA,few,TRBJ2-1,TRBV18,TGTGCCAGCTCATCCAACAATGGTCCTACGCACTACAATGAGCAGTTCTTC,CASSSNNGPTHYNEQFF
NA,NA,TRBJ1-2,TRBV20-1,TGCAGTGCCCAGAAACCTAACTATGGCTACACCTTC,CSAQKPNYGYTF
TRBD1,many,TRBJ2-1,TRBV10-3,TGTGCCATCAGTGGCCCTAGACAGGGCGACCCCTACAATGAGCAGTTCTTC,CAISGPRQGDPYNEQFF
TRBD2,many,TRBJ2-3,TRBV12-3/TRBV12-4,TGTGCCAGCAGTCTTGACCCTCTAGCGGGAGGGTTAGATACGCAGTATTTT,CASSLDPLAGGLDTQYF
NA,NA,TRBJ1-6,TRBV20-1,TGCAGTGCTCTCTTGTTGGGGGTCTATAATTCACCCCTCCACTTT,CSALLLGVYNSPLHF
TRBD2,NA,TRBJ2-1,TRBV7-8,TGTGCCAGCAGCTCACGAATGGGGACTAGCTCCAATGAGCAGTTCTTC,CASSSRMGTSSNEQFF
NA,many,TRBJ1-1,TRBV16,TGTGCCAGCAGCCCCATAGGGGAGGGCACTGAAGCTTTCTTT,CASSPIGEGTEAFF
TRBD1,many,TRBJ1-6,TRBV6-1,TGTGCCAGCAGAGCCGGGACAGGGGATTCACCCCTCCACTTT,CASRAGTGDSPLHF
TRBD1,few,TRBJ2-1,TRBV7-2,TGTGCCAGCAGCTTATTTCGACAGGGGGCGGCTGAGCAGTTCTTC,CASSLFRQGAAEQFF
NA,few,TRBJ1-6,TRBV7-2,TGTGCCAGCAGCTTAGTTTCCGGGCGGGATTCACCCCTCCACTTT,CASSLVSGRDSPLHF
TRBD1,many,TRBJ2-1,TRBV7-9,TGTGCCAGCAGCAAACGACAGGGGGCGATCTGGAATGAGCAGTTCTTC,CASSKRQGAIWNEQFF
TRBD2,few,TRBJ2-2,TRBV5-6,TGTGCCAGCAGCTTGTCACCCCAGCGGGGCCCCGGGGAGCTGTTTTTT,CASSLSPQRGPGELFF
NA,many,TRBJ2-2,TRBV29-1,TGCAGCGTCTCCGGGATTCAGGGTGGGACCGGGGAGCTGTTTTTT,CSVSGIQGGTGELFF
NA,many,TRBJ2-3,TRBV4-1,TGCGCCAGCAGCTTCCGGATAGCGGATAGCACAGATACGCAGTATTTT,CASSFRIADSTDTQYF
NA,many,TRBJ2-5,TRBV29-1,TGCAGCGTTGAGCGGAACCAAGAGACCCAGTACTTC,CSVERNQETQYF
NA,few,TRBJ1-1,TRBV20-1,TGCAGTGCTAAAAAACAAGCGAACACTGAAGCTTTCTTT,CSAKKQANTEAFF
TRBD2,NA,TRBJ2-1,TRBV4-2,TGTGCCATCAGCGCTGGACTAGCGGGCAGCTCCTACAATGAGCAGTTCTTC,CAISAGLAGSSYNEQFF
NA,many,TRBJ1-6,TRBV5-1,TGCGCCAGCAGCCTTAAGACGAGGGCGGTGGCGGATTCACCCCTCCACTTT,CASSLKTRAVADSPLHF
TRBD2,NA,TRBJ2-1,TRBV12-3/TRBV12-4,TGTGCCAGCAGAGCCTCTAGCGGGAGATCAAATGAGCAGTTCTTC,CASRASSGRSNEQFF
NA,few,TRBJ1-1,TRBV14,TGTGCCAGCAGCCAAGTCCCGGGGACCCTGAACACTGAAGCTTTCTTT,CASSQVPGTLNTEAFF
NA,many,TRBJ1-5,TRBV12-3/TRBV12-4,TGTGCCAGCAGTTTCAGGGGAGGACAGCCCCAGCATTTT,CASSFRGGQPQHF
NA,NA,TRBJ1-1,TRBV5-1,TGCGCCAGCCAAGACTCAGGGAACACTGAAGCTTTCTTT,CASQDSGNTEAFF
TRBD2,few,TRBJ2-7,TRBV9,TGTGCCAGTAGTCGGTCTAGCGGTACCTACGAGCAGTACTTC,CASSRSSGTYEQYF
TRBD2,NA,TRBJ2-1,TRBV7-3,TGTGCCAGCAGCCACTCGGGACTAGCGGCTGAGCAGTTCTTC,CASSHSGLAAEQFF
NA,NA,TRBJ2-1,TRBV12-3/TRBV12-4,TGTGCCAGCAGTTTAAGGAAGACAAACAATGAGCAGTTCTTC,CASSLRKTNNEQFF
NA,few,TRBJ2-7,TRBV5-1,TGCGCCAGCAGCGCGGGACAGACACCCTACGAGCAGTACTTC,CASSAGQTPYEQYF
NA,many,TRBJ1-1,TRBV6-4,TGTGCCAGCAGTGAGTCGGGGGGAAGTACTGAAGCTTTCTTT,CASSESGGSTEAFF
NA,NA,TRBJ1-4,TRBV21-1,TGTGCCAGCAGCAAAGGAAAGTACAGGGAGAGTGAAAAACTGTTTTTT,CASSKGKYRESEKLFF
TRBD2,many,TRBJ2-1,TRBV5-6,TGTGCCAGCAGCTTGCTTCAGCGGGAGGGGTATGAGCAGTTCTTC,CASSLLQREGYEQFF
NA,many,TRBJ2-7,TRBV4-1,TGCGCCAGCAGCCAAGATTTGGGATCGATCGTGTCCTACGAGCAGTACTTC,CASSQDLGSIVSYEQYF
NA,NA,TRBJ1-2,TRBV7-2,TGTGCCAGCAGCTTATTTCGGGGCTACACCTTC,CASSLFRGYTF
NA,many,TRBJ2-3,TRBV5-1,TGCGCCAGCAGCTCCGCCGGAGATACGCAGTATTTT,CASSSAGDTQYF
NA,many,TRBJ2-5,TRBV7-2,TGTGCCAGCAGCTATGGAGGACAAAAGCTCGGGGAGACCCAGTACTTC,CASSYGGQKLGETQYF
NA,NA,TRBJ2-1,TRBV28,TGTGCCAGCAAGCGGGCTGGGAGTTACAATGAGCAGTTCTTC,CASKRAGSYNEQFF
NA,many,TRBJ2-1,TRBV5-8,TGTGCCAGCAGCCGGCCTGGCAATGAGCAGTTCTTC,CASSRPGNEQFF
TRBD2,many,TRBJ2-1,TRBV4-1,TGCGCCAGCAGCCAAGAGGGGCCAGCGGGAGTAAGTAATGAGCAGTTCTTC,CASSQEGPAGVSNEQFF
TRBD1,few,TRBJ1-5,TRBV20-1,TGCAGTGCCCCTGCCCCAGGGGGGGGGAGCAATCAGCCCCAGCATTTT,CSAPAPGGGSNQPQHF
TRBD2,NA,TRBJ2-2,TRBV5-6,TGTGCCAGCAGCTTGGAAGGACTAGCGGGGGGGCCCGGGGAGCTGTTTTTT,CASSLEGLAGGPGELFF
NA,NA,TRBJ1-4,TRBV5-1,TGCGCCAGCAGCCAGCACTGGTCGACTAATGAAAAACTGTTTTTT,CASSQHWSTNEKLFF
TRBD1,once,TRBJ2-7,TRBV10-3,TGTGCCATCAGACAACAGGGGGAGTCCTACGAGCAGTACTTC,CAIRQQGESYEQYF
NA,many,TRBJ2-5,TRBV28,TGTGCCAGCAGTAGCCCCGGTAACCGTCGGGAGACCCAGTACTTC,CASSSPGNRRETQYF
NA,many,TRBJ1-6,TRBV3-1,TGTGCCAGCAGCCTAGTGAGGGATTCACCCCTCCACTTT,CASSLVRDSPLHF
NA,few,TRBJ2-2,TRBV4-1,TGCGCCAGCAGGCTAAACACGGGCACCGGGGAGCTGTTTTTT,CASRLNTGTGELFF
NA,NA,TRBJ2-1,TRBV5-1,TGCGCCAGCAGCTTGGCCGGAGCGCTGAGCTCCTACAATGAGCAGTTCTTC,CASSLAGALSSYNEQFF